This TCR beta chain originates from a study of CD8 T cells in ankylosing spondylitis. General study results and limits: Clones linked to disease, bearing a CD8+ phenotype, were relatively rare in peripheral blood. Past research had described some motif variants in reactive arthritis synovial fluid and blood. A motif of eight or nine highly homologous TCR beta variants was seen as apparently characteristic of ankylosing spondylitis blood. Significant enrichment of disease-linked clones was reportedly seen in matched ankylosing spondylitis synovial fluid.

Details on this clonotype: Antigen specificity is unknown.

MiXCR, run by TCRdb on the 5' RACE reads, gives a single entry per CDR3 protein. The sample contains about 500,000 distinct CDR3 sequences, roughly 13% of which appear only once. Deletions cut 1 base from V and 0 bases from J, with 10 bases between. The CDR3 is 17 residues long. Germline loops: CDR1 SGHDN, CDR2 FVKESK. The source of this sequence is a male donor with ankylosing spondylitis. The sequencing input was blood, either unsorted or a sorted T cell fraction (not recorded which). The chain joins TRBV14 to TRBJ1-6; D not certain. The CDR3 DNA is TGTGCCAGCAGCCAAGGCGAAGGGTACTCCTATAATTCACCCCTCCACTTT. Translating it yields CASSQGEGYSYNSPLHF.